This T cell receptor (beta chain) is drawn from a study of breast tumors, draining lymph nodes, adjacent tissues. Breast cancer patients provided tissue from their axillary draining lymph nodes. Germline CDR1 reads DFQATT; CDR2 reads SNEGSKA (reference sequence). The CDR3 extends over 16 amino acids. Unmatched junction bases numbered 13, after V lost 0 bases and J lost 6 bases. With respect to this clonotype: The target antigen is unknown.

TCRdb reprocessed the multiplex PCR reads with MiXCR, giving one entry per CDR3 protein. The sample records more than 250,000 distinct CDR3 sequences, over 30% being singletons. Regarding the study as a whole: The data were judged consistent with most tumor T cells coming from lymph node and expanding in tumor. Luminal-like breast cancer showed significantly higher tumor–nontumor repertoire similarity than basal-like. The lymph node origin of tumor T cells was framed as consistent with a hypothesis, not demonstrated.

The sample was axillary lymph node tissue. The sequence was collected from a female donor with breast cancer. Some clones in this sample may be carry-over from other donors' samples. The gene calls are TRBV20-1 and TRBJ2-7, with TRBD1 matching 8 bases. The CDR3 DNA reads as TGCAGTGCTAGAGACAAACCGGGACAGGCGTTTAGCGAGCAGTACTTC. Translating it yields CSARDKPGQAFSEQYF.